A selection of T cell receptor beta chains follows, all from one sample in a study of cytomegalovirus exposure and HLA in healthy donors. Assay used: immunoSEQ multiplex PCR; TCRdb lists only in-frame clones, some missing. The table records 150,000 or so clones, almost 85% of them present only once. Sequences were obtained from PBMCs. The receptor source for this set is a woman aged 40 to 50 in good health and CMV-seronegative. Each CDR3 is given with its conserved first and last residue. The order of the fields is V gene, D gene, J gene, CDR3 protein. A D gene is named only where the DNA matches it firmly.

V gene: TRBV7-2
D gene: TRBD1
J gene: TRBJ2-7
CDR3 protein: CASSRQGQGLSYEQYF

V gene: TRBV10-3
D gene: TRBD2
J gene: TRBJ2-3
CDR3 protein: CAISEFGGSRETDTQYF

V gene: TRBV2
D gene: TRBD2
J gene: TRBJ2-3
CDR3 protein: CASSEATSADTQYF

V gene: TRBV2
D gene: -
J gene: TRBJ1-1
CDR3 protein: CASSEAHGERDTEAFF

V gene: TRBV7-3
D gene: TRBD1
J gene: TRBJ2-3
CDR3 protein: CASKGGTGGPDTQYF

V gene: TRBV7-2
D gene: -
J gene: TRBJ1-1
CDR3 protein: CASSLGWGRTEAFF

V gene: TRBV2
D gene: -
J gene: TRBJ2-1
CDR3 protein: CASSTNSAVSNEQFF

V gene: TRBV27
D gene: -
J gene: TRBJ1-5
CDR3 protein: CASSAASNQPQHF

V gene: TRBV7-9
D gene: -
J gene: TRBJ2-7
CDR3 protein: CASSFLAATYEQYF

V gene: TRBV10-3
D gene: TRBD1
J gene: TRBJ1-2
CDR3 protein: CAISEGDRGLSGYGYTF

V gene: TRBV7-3
D gene: TRBD2
J gene: TRBJ2-2
CDR3 protein: CASSLLPGLGNTGELFF

V gene: TRBV4-2
D gene: -
J gene: TRBJ2-7
CDR3 protein: CASSQDTPLGLALSYEQYF

V gene: TRBV5-1
D gene: TRBD2
J gene: TRBJ2-1
CDR3 protein: CASSLTASGYNEQFF

V gene: TRBV7-9
D gene: TRBD2
J gene: TRBJ2-1
CDR3 protein: CASSFGVSWAGGWDEQFF

V gene: TRBV19
D gene: -
J gene: TRBJ1-4
CDR3 protein: CASSIWETNEKLFF

V gene: TRBV5-1
D gene: -
J gene: TRBJ2-1
CDR3 protein: CASYWAQSFRFF

V gene: TRBV5-1
D gene: -
J gene: TRBJ2-3
CDR3 protein: CASSSANSETDTQYF

V gene: TRBV25-1
D gene: TRBD1
J gene: TRBJ2-1
CDR3 protein: CASSVTGGNEQFF

V gene: TRBV19
D gene: TRBD1
J gene: TRBJ1-1
CDR3 protein: CASRQGARAEAFF

V gene: TRBV2
D gene: -
J gene: TRBJ2-5
CDR3 protein: CASSETGEQETQYF

V gene: TRBV28
D gene: TRBD1
J gene: TRBJ1-5
CDR3 protein: CASSLGTDHQPQHF

V gene: TRBV21-1
D gene: -
J gene: TRBJ2-2
CDR3 protein: CASSIPGQGASTGELFF